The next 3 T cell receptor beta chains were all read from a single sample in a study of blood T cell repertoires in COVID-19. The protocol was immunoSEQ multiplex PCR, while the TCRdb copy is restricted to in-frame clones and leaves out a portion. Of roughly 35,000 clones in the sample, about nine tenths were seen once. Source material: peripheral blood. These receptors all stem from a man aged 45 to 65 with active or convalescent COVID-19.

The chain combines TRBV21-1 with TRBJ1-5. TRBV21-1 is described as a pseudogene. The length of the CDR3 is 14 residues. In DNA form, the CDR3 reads TGTGCCAGCAGCAAAGCTAGAGGCAATCAGCCCCAGCATTTT. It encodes CASSKARGNQPQHF.

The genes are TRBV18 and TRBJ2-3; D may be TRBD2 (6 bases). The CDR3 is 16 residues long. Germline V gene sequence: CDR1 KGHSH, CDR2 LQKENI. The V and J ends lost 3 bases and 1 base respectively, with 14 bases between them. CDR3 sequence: CASSPFGGSGTDTQYF. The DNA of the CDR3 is TGTGCCAGCTCACCTTTCGGAGGGAGTGGCACAGATACGCAGTATTTT.

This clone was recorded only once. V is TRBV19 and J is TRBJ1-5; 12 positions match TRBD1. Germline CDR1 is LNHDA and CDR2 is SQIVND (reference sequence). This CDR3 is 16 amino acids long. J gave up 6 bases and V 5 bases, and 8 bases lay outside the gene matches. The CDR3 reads CASSRRGTGGPQPQHF. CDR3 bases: TGTGCCAGTAGTCGCCGCGGGACAGGGGGCCCTCAGCCCCAGCATTTT.